This entry lists 27 T cell receptor beta chains sequenced from one sample in a study of blood T cells in healthy people across ages. A second about 6 to 12 cycle PCR used barcoded and J-beta primers. TCRdb itself ran the 5' RACE reads through MiXCR, one entry per CDR3 protein. This sample carries roughly 650,000 distinct CDR3 sequences, roughly 30% of them seen once, and the ten largest clones take about 16%. Sequenced sample: blood. These receptors were collected from an elderly woman in good health.

This clonotype has just a few counts. A single base separates this from a much larger clone, so it may be a read error. The chain employs TRBV12-3 or TRBV12-4 and TRBJ2-5, with a weak D call TRBD1 (6 bases). This CDR3 is 15 amino acids long. The CDR3 DNA is TGTGTCAGCAGTCCGGACAGTAGACGCCAAGAGACCCAGTACTTC. Its translation: CVSSPDSRRQETQYF.

The table lists this clonotype with many counts. This chain links TRBV20-1 with TRBJ2-7; 8 bases agree with TRBD2. This CDR3 comprises 15 residues. V shed 1 base and J 2 bases; nucleotides not matched to a gene: 7. CDR1 DFQATT and CDR2 SNEGSKA come from the germline V gene (reference sequence). Here the CDR3 reads CSARVPGRGAYEQYF. The CDR3 bases are TGCAGTGCTAGAGTTCCCGGGCGGGGGGCCTACGAGCAGTACTTC.

The sample holds many counts of this clonotype. The chain couples TRBV11-3 to TRBJ2-1; D ambiguous. Deletions cut 3 bases from V and 7 bases from J, with 10 bases between. The CDR3 sequence is 13 residues long. The germline V gene encodes CDR1 SGHNT and CDR2 YENEEA. In nucleotides, the CDR3 is TGTGCCAGCAGCTTTGCGATCGGGAATGAGCAGTTCTTC. Translating gives CASSFAIGNEQFF.

This clonotype appeared many times. Just one base apart from a much larger clone, this may be a read error. The chain links TRBV9 to TRBJ2-7; tentative D call: TRBD2 (6 bases). CDR3 length: 15 amino acids. Per the germline V gene, CDR1 is SGDLS and CDR2 is YYNGEE. V was clipped by 0 bases and J by 6 bases, with 16 bases between them. The DNA for the CDR3 is TGTGCCAGCAGCGTAGGTCACTCTGGAGGGGTCGAGCAGTACTTC. Its protein is CASSVGHSGGVEQYF.

As to this clonotype: A much larger clone lies a single base off, so this may be a read error. This rearrangement joins TRBV5-1 to TRBJ2-5; TRBD1 agrees at 10 bases. V trimming: 4 bases; J trimming: 7 bases; junction bases outside the gene matches: 7. The germline V gene encodes CDR1 SGHRS and CDR2 YFSETQ. The CDR3 contains 14 residues. The CDR3 DNA reads TGCGCCAGCAGCCAGGACAGGGGGGGGAGGACCCAGTACTTC. Translating it yields CASSQDRGGRTQYF. The entire variable domain, with the rest obtained from reference TRBV5-1 and TRBJ2-5, is as follows: KAGVTQTPRYLIKTRGQQVTLSCSPISGHRSVSWYQQTPGQGLQFLFEYFSETQRNKGNFPGRFSGRQFSNSRSEMNVSTLELGDSALYLCASSQDRGGRTQYFGPGTRLLVL.

This sequence joins TRBV29-1 and TRBJ2-3; 11 positions match TRBD1. The CDR3 extends over 13 amino acids. CDR1 is SQVTM, CDR2 ANQGSEA, per germline. V lost 8 bases, J lost 2 bases, and 3 bases stayed unmatched. CDR3 sequence reads: CSIGQGATDTQYF. The CDR3 nucleotides read TGCAGCATAGGACAGGGGGCCACAGATACGCAGTATTTT.

This clonotype appeared many times. The DNA for the CDR3 is TGTGCCAGCAGCTTGCCCCGTATGGCCAAAAACATTCAGTACTTC. It translates to CASSLPRMAKNIQYF. The chain recombines TRBV5-6 with TRBJ2-4; no reliable D call. Trimming left V 1 base short and J 1 base short, with 9 bases between. Germline CDR1 and CDR2: SGHDT and YYEEEE. The CDR3 runs to 15 residues.

Turning to this clonotype: Just one base apart from a much larger clone, this may be a read error. The V call is TRBV7-3, the J call TRBJ2-3; 9 bases match TRBD1. The CDR3 is 16 residues long. Germline CDR1 is SGHTA and CDR2 is FQGTGA. J lost 2 bases, V lost 4 bases, and 7 bases had no gene match. The CDR3 DNA reads as TGTGCCAGCAGCTCATTACAGGGGGCCCTCACAGATACGCAGTATTTT. As protein: CASSSLQGALTDTQYF.

This clonotype was seen repeatedly, ten times or more. The rearrangement uses TRBV3-1 and TRBJ2-5; 13 bases fit TRBD2. J lost 1 base, V lost 1 base, and 12 bases had no gene match. Germline assignment: CDR1 LGHDT and CDR2 YNNKEL (reference sequence). The CDR3 totals 20 residues. The CDR3 protein is CASSQGRLAGGPPPQETQYF. The CDR3 DNA follows: TGTGCCAGCAGCCAAGGCCGACTAGCGGGGGGCCCCCCCCCCCAAGAGACCCAGTACTTC.

This clonotype showed up just once. Mismatch with germline at one junction end may stem from a read error. The J gene is TRBJ1-4, the V gene TRBV6-5; D unresolved. CDR3 size: 15 residues. CDR1 and CDR2 from the germline V gene are MNHEY and SVGAGI. CDR3: CASSYSGRRSEKLFF. In DNA form, the CDR3 reads TGTGCCAGCAGTTACTCTGGCCGCCGCAGTGAAAAGCTGTTTTTT.

The chain joins TRBV30 to TRBJ1-1; tentatively, D is TRBD1 (5 bases). The germline V and J ends were trimmed by 4 bases and 5 bases, with 14 bases remaining between them. Germline CDR1 GTSNPN, CDR2 SVGIG (reference sequence). CDR3 size: 13 residues. The CDR3 sequence: CAWTVQGRTEAFF. CDR3 nucleotide sequence: TGTGCCTGGACAGTTCAGGGACGGACTGAAGCTTTCTTT.

Concerning this clonotype itself: A much larger clone lies one base from this, so it may be a read error. This rearrangement joins TRBV28 to TRBJ2-4; D not resolved. The CDR3 is 12 amino acids. From germline, CDR1 is MDHEN and CDR2 SYDVKM. V gave up 10 bases and J gave up 0 bases, with 7 bases separating them. In nucleotides, the CDR3 is TGTGCCACCTCGGCAGCCAAAAACATTCAGTACTTC. Its translation: CATSAAKNIQYF.

This clonotype was counted many times. The chain couples TRBV25-1 to TRBJ2-5; 7 positions agree with TRBD1. CDR3 length equals 14 residues. V dropped 9 bases and J dropped 4; count of bases not matched to a gene: 11. Germline V gene lookup returns CDR1 MGHDK and CDR2 SYGVNS. The CDR3 spells CASTQQGRGETQYF. CDR3 nucleotide sequence: TGTGCCAGTACTCAACAGGGGAGAGGAGAGACCCAGTACTTC.

This clonotype was detected ten times or more. The chain couples TRBV24-1 to TRBJ2-5, with TRBD1 as a possible D gene (6 bases). This CDR3 has 15 residues. V gave up 2 bases and J gave up 4 bases, with 13 bases separating them. Germline CDR1 KGHDR, CDR2 SFDVKD. The CDR3 loop reads CATSDSGLGAETQYF. CDR3 bases: TGTGCCACCAGTGATTCAGGCCTGGGGGCAGAGACCCAGTACTTC.

Regarding this clonotype: Being one base from a much bigger clone, this may be a read error. V gene TRBV20-1 combines with J gene TRBJ2-7; D is undetermined. This CDR3 has 15 amino acids. Trimming left V 1 base short and J 2 bases short, with 15 bases between. The germline V gene encodes CDR1 DFQATT and CDR2 SNEGSKA (reference sequence). CDR3 DNA sequence: TGCAGTGCTAGAGGTGGAAAGGGAAACACCTACGAGCAGTACTTC. It specifies CSARGGKGNTYEQYF.

This clonotype was counted ten times or more. The rearrangement uses TRBV5-1 and TRBJ1-1, with 7 bases identical to TRBD1. CDR3 length: 15 residues. The ends lost 0 bases at V and 0 bases at J; junction bases unmatched: 2. In germline, CDR1 is SGHRS, CDR2 YFSETQ. CDR3 DNA: TGCGCCAGCAGCTTGGGGGGGACAGTGAACACTGAAGCTTTCTTT. Protein product: CASSLGGTVNTEAFF.

This clonotype has a single count. J is TRBJ2-1 and V is TRBV28, with 13 bases identical to TRBD2. The J call may be incorrect, as the DNA end agrees better with TRBJ2-7. Germline CDR1 and CDR2: MDHEN and SYDVKM. CDR3 length equals 17 residues. Here the CDR3 reads CASTTQWTSGSIYEQYF. The CDR3 DNA sequence: TGTGCCAGCACCACCCAATGGACTAGCGGGAGTATCTACGAGCAGTACTTC.

The chain couples TRBV7-9 to TRBJ1-2; a possible D gene is TRBD1 (5 bases). The CDR3 spans 17 residues. The germline CDR1 and CDR2 sequences are SEHNR and FQNEAQ (reference sequence). Trimming removed 4 bases at V and 7 bases at J, with 25 bases between. The DNA for the CDR3 is TGTGCCAGCAGCTCCTCGGGCACAGGAGCTGGGTTGGGTGGCTACACCTTC. Its protein product is CASSSSGTGAGLGGYTF.

This clonotype was picked up many times. The V gene is TRBV20-1, the J gene TRBJ2-1, with D uncertain. This CDR3 region has 11 residues. Germline V gene sequence: CDR1 DFQATT, CDR2 SNEGSKA (reference sequence). Trimming left V 3 bases short and J 8 bases short, with 8 bases between. DNA of the CDR3: TGCAGTGCTAGTTTAGTCGATGAGCAGTTCTTC. Its protein is CSASLVDEQFF.

This clonotype occurred many times. This chain links TRBV3-1 with TRBJ2-5; TRBD2 aligns across 8 bases. V shed 0 bases and J 0 bases; nucleotides not matched to a gene: 9. The CDR3 spans 18 residues. The germline CDR1 and CDR2 sequences are LGHDT and YNNKEL (reference sequence). Written as DNA, the CDR3 is TGTGCCAGCAGCCAAGATCACGGCGGGGGGCTCTACCAAGAGACCCAGTACTTC. Translating it yields CASSQDHGGGLYQETQYF.

This clonotype was observed at least ten times. The chain carries TRBV4-3 and TRBJ2-5; 7 nucleotides line up with TRBD1. From germline, CDR1 is LGHNA and CDR2 YSLEER. V was pared by 0 bases and J by 1 base, with 11 bases of the junction left unmatched. CDR3 length: 18 amino acids. In DNA form, the CDR3 reads TGCGCCAGCAGCCAAGAGCTCCGAGGGGGCTACCGCCAAGAGACCCAGTACTTC. It translates to CASSQELRGGYRQETQYF.

The J gene is TRBJ2-1, the V gene TRBV5-6; 8 nucleotides line up with TRBD1. J lost 2 bases, V lost 4 bases, and 5 bases had no gene match. CDR1 is SGHDT and CDR2 is YYEEEE in the germline V gene. The CDR3 runs to 15 residues. CDR3 in amino acids: CASSPGTGPYNEQFF. Written as DNA, the CDR3 is TGTGCCAGCAGCCCCGGGACAGGACCCTACAATGAGCAGTTCTTC.

Comments on this clonotype: It may be a read error: a sequence one base away is much more abundant. The rearrangement links TRBV6-5 to TRBJ2-3; 10 positions match TRBD1. Germline assignment: CDR1 MNHEY and CDR2 SVGAGI. Trimming at V came to 11 bases and at J to 0 bases, leaving 11 bases not matched to a gene. CDR3 length equals 16 residues. The DNA for the CDR3 is TGTGCCTGCACCACGGGACAGGGGCCAAGCACAGATACGCAGTATTTT. Translation: CACTTGQGPSTDTQYF.

This clonotype turned up a few times. V is TRBV5-5 and J is TRBJ1-5, with no clear D. Germline assignment: CDR1 SGHKS and CDR2 YYEKEE (reference sequence). Between the trimmed V and J ends, which lost 0 bases and 9 bases, there was a span of 10 bases. The CDR3 loop spans 13 amino acids. The CDR3 region is CASSLVSGRPQHF. The CDR3 DNA reads as TGTGCCAGCAGCTTGGTTAGCGGCAGGCCCCAGCATTTT.

A remark on this clonotype: The junction shows a germline mismatch at one end, possibly a read error. V is TRBV15 and J is TRBJ1-1; D is possibly TRBD1 (6 bases). The CDR3 runs to 14 residues. Germline V gene sequence: CDR1 LNHNV, CDR2 YYDKDF (reference sequence). For the CDR3, the DNA is TGTGCCACCAGCAGAGTGCAGGGGTCCACTGAAGCCTTCTTT. Protein product: CATSRVQGSTEAFF.

In its sample, this clonotype was seen once. Written as DNA, the CDR3 is TGTGCCAGCAATCGCGGGGGGCTGACCTACGAGCAGTACTTC. It encodes CASNRGGLTYEQYF. The V gene is TRBV28, the J gene TRBJ2-7; 8 bases are shared with TRBD2. V was pared by 7 bases and J by 2 bases, with 7 bases of the junction left unmatched. The CDR3 consists of 14 residues. Per the germline V gene, CDR1 is MDHEN and CDR2 is SYDVKM. Full variable domain (rest looked up from reference TRBV28 and TRBJ2-7): DVKVTQSSRYLVKRTGEKVFLECVQDMDHENMFWYRQDPGLGLRLIYFSYDVKMKEKGDIPEGYSVSREKKERFSLILESASTNQTSMYLCASNRGGLTYEQYFGPGTRLTVT.

Turning to this clonotype: One junction end disagrees with the germline gene, perhaps due to a read error. As DNA, the CDR3 is TGTGCCGGCAGGGAGGCGGGGGCGCACACAGATACGCAGTATTTT. This gives the protein CAGREAGAHTDTQYF. This chain links TRBV6-6 with TRBJ2-3; D might be TRBD2 (7 bases). In germline, CDR1 is MNHNY, CDR2 SVGAGI (reference sequence). This CDR3 has 15 amino acids.